Below, 30 T cell receptor beta chains from the same sample are listed, as sequenced in a study of response to subunit inactivated influenza vaccine. One entry per CDR3 protein results from TCRdb running MiXCR on the RT-PCR reads. The repertoire holds 710,000 or so distinct CDR3 sequences, with about a sixth as singletons. The input for sequencing was PBMCs from blood, taken roughly 13 days after vaccination. The source is a man aged 45-60 years who received an inactivated influenza vaccine.

This chain uses TRBV3-1 with TRBJ2-7; TRBD2 agrees at 8 bases. In germline, CDR1 is LGHDT, CDR2 YNNKEL (reference sequence). The J segment lost 0 bases and the V segment lost 4 bases, leaving 8 bases of the junction unmatched. The CDR3 sequence is 16 residues long. The CDR3 DNA is TGTGCCAGCAGCCCCCCCAGACTAGCGAGCTCCTACGAGCAGTACTTC. Translation gives CASSPPRLASSYEQYF.

Only a few counts were recorded for this clonotype. The rearrangement links TRBV6-2 or TRBV6-3 to TRBJ2-2, with D unclear. V was clipped by 1 base and J by 6 bases, with 6 bases between them. Germline assignment: CDR1 MNHEY and CDR2 SVGEGT. The CDR3 has 13 amino acids. For the CDR3, the DNA is TGTGCCAGCAGTTACTGGGATTCCGGGGAGCTGTTTTTT. It is translated as CASSYWDSGELFF.

The V gene is TRBV6-2 or TRBV6-3, the J gene TRBJ2-2, with unresolved D. The germline CDR1 and CDR2 sequences are MNHEY and SVGEGT. The CDR3 contains 14 residues. Trimming took 6 bases from V and 0 from J, leaving 8 bases between them. The CDR3 DNA is TGTGCCAGCAGGAATCCCCCGAACACCGGGGAGCTGTTTTTT. This sequence encodes CASRNPPNTGELFF.

In its sample, this clonotype was seen a few times. The V call is TRBV2, the J call TRBJ2-7; the D gene is possibly TRBD2 (5 bases). The CDR3 covers 13 residues. The germline V gene has CDR1 SNHLY and CDR2 FYNNEI. With 4 bases removed from V and 3 bases from J, the gap between germline ends came to 10 bases. The CDR3, as DNA: TGTGCCAGCAGTGTAGCGAGAGACTACGAGCAGTACTTC. Protein product: CASSVARDYEQYF.

The rearrangement joins TRBV28 to TRBJ2-7, with D uncertain. The CDR3 covers 13 residues. In germline, CDR1 is MDHEN, CDR2 SYDVKM. Between the trimmed V and J ends, which lost 4 bases and 4 bases, there was a span of 11 bases. The CDR3 loop reads CASSSDLGYEQYF. DNA of the CDR3: TGTGCCAGCAGTTCGGACCTGGGATACGAGCAGTACTTC. The complete variable domain, with remaining parts taken from reference TRBV28 and TRBJ2-7, reads DVKVTQSSRYLVKRTGEKVFLECVQDMDHENMFWYRQDPGLGLRLIYFSYDVKMKEKGDIPEGYSVSREKKERFSLILESASTNQTSMYLCASSSDLGYEQYFGPGTRLTVT.

The V call is TRBV15, the J call TRBJ2-3; possible D gene TRBD2, 5 bases. Germline loops: CDR1 LNHNV, CDR2 YYDKDF (reference sequence). Trimming stripped 0 bases from V and 0 bases from J, with 16 bases between. This CDR3 is built from 18 residues. DNA of the CDR3: TGTGCCACCAGCAGAGATTGGATGAGGAGCGGAAGCACAGATACGCAGTATTTT. Protein sequence: CATSRDWMRSGSTDTQYF.

This chain uses TRBV10-3 with TRBJ2-1, with 8 bases fitting TRBD2. With V trimmed by 0 bases and J by 15 bases, 4 bases remained unmatched. Germline lookup yields CDR1 ENHRY and CDR2 SYGVKD. CDR3 size: 12 residues. CDR3 DNA sequence: TGTGCCATCAGTGAGTCGGGGACTAGTTGGTTCTTC. This gives the protein CAISESGTSWFF.

This clonotype has a handful of counts. The J gene is TRBJ2-3, the V gene TRBV11-2, with D perhaps assigned TRBD1 or TRBD2 (6 bases each). The CDR3 has 18 residues. Trimming took off 5 bases at V and 0 bases at J, with 21 bases between the two ends. Germline V lookup: CDR1 SGHAT, CDR2 FQNNGV. The CDR3 sequence is CASSPVRGPRSSTDTQYF. The CDR3, as DNA: TGTGCCAGCAGCCCTGTCCGGGGGCCCCGATCTAGCACAGATACGCAGTATTTT.

The genes are TRBV9 and TRBJ2-7; D is perhaps TRBD1 or TRBD2 (5 bases each). The germline V gene encodes CDR1 SGDLS and CDR2 YYNGEE. Trimming stripped 2 bases from V and 0 bases from J, with 15 bases between. This CDR3 is 16 amino acids long. The CDR3 protein is CASSVEGSAPSYEQYF. The DNA of the CDR3 is TGTGCCAGCAGCGTTGAGGGGTCAGCACCCTCCTACGAGCAGTACTTC.

This clonotype was counted between two and nine times. V and J are TRBV14 and TRBJ2-6, with D perhaps assigned TRBD1 or TRBD2 (6 bases each). With 6 bases removed from V and 2 bases from J, the gap between germline ends came to 17 bases. The CDR3 extends over 17 amino acids. Germline CDR1 and CDR2: SGHDN and FVKESK. The CDR3 region is CASSRRGVSPGANVLTF. The CDR3 nucleotides read TGTGCCAGCAGTCGAAGGGGGGTGTCTCCTGGGGCCAACGTCCTGACTTTC.

This clonotype was counted many times. The chain recombines TRBV7-9 with TRBJ2-7; D is uncertain. This CDR3 contains 14 residues. V gave up 3 bases and J gave up 0 bases, with 9 bases separating them. Germline lookup yields CDR1 SEHNR and CDR2 FQNEAQ (reference sequence). The CDR3 DNA reads TGTGCCAGCAGCTTGGACCTTAGCTCCTACGAGCAGTACTTC. This codes for CASSLDLSSYEQYF.

Only a few counts were recorded for this clonotype. The chain is built from TRBV4-1 and TRBJ2-7; a possible D gene is TRBD2 (5 bases). The CDR3 is made up of 16 amino acids. The V end lost 3 bases, the J end lost 0 bases, and 15 bases lay between the germline ends. The germline V gene has CDR1 MGHRA and CDR2 YSYEKL. As DNA, the CDR3 is TGCGCCAGCAGCCACCTAGCCCACTCCCGCTCCTACGAGCAGTACTTC. As protein: CASSHLAHSRSYEQYF.

This clonotype has a count of ten or more. The chain joins TRBV2 to TRBJ2-1; D unclear. The germline V gene encodes CDR1 SNHLY and CDR2 FYNNEI. V dropped 2 bases and J dropped 7 bases, with 15 bases sitting between them. This CDR3 is built from 15 residues. In DNA, the CDR3 is TGTGCCAGCAGTGAATTACGTATTCCTAGGAATGAGCAGTTCTTC. It translates to CASSELRIPRNEQFF.

The chain couples TRBV21-1 to TRBJ2-1; the table's D call, TRBD2, was not checked against the DNA. TRBV21-1 is reported as a pseudogene. The CDR3 is 15 amino acids. The CDR3 loop reads CARYTTSGSYNEQFF. The CDR3 DNA reads TGTGCCAGATATACGACTAGCGGGAGCTACAATGAGCAGTTCTTC.

The sample holds a few counts of this clonotype. V is TRBV29-1 and J is TRBJ1-2; D ambiguous. Germline loops: CDR1 SQVTM, CDR2 ANQGSEA. The CDR3 spans 13 residues. Between the trimmed V and J ends, which lost 2 bases and 1 base, there was a span of 8 bases. This chain's CDR3 is CSVETESNYGYTF. Written as DNA, the CDR3 is TGCAGCGTTGAAACAGAAAGTAACTATGGCTACACCTTC. The whole variable domain, filled in from reference TRBV29-1 and TRBJ1-2, reads SAVISQKPSRDICQRGTSLTIQCQVDSQVTMMFWYRQQPGQSLTLIATANQGSEATYESGFVIDKFPISRPNLTFSTLTVSNMSPEDSSIYLCSVETESNYGYTFGSGTRLTVV.

This clonotype was seen many times. The J gene is TRBJ2-1, the V gene TRBV24-1; 9 bases match TRBD2. Germline CDR1 KGHDR, CDR2 SFDVKD. With V trimmed by 2 bases and J by 8 bases, 6 bases remained unmatched. The CDR3 length is 15 residues. The CDR3 protein is CATSDSGLAGDEQFF. CDR3 sequence (DNA): TGTGCCACCAGTGATTCGGGACTAGCCGGGGATGAGCAGTTCTTC.

The chain joins TRBV5-6 to TRBJ2-7; 7 bases are shared with TRBD1. The germline gives CDR1 SGHDT, CDR2 YYEEEE. Losses at the gene ends were 1 base for V and 7 bases for J; bases not matched to a gene: 5. The CDR3 has 13 residues. As DNA, the CDR3 is TGTGCCAGCAGCTTGACACAGGGGATGGAGCAGTACTTC. Translation: CASSLTQGMEQYF.

The chain has TRBV7-6 and TRBJ2-7; D not resolved. The V gene lost 5 bases and the J gene lost 6 bases, with 8 bases spanning the gap. Per the germline V gene, CDR1 is SGHVS and CDR2 is FNYEAQ. The CDR3 is 11 amino acids. Here the CDR3 reads CASSNELEQYF. The CDR3 DNA is TGTGCCAGCAGCAACGAGCTCGAGCAGTACTTC.

This clonotype was picked up a small number of times. V and J are TRBV29-1 and TRBJ1-1; D call uncertain. Germline-derived CDR1 and CDR2 are SQVTM and ANQGSEA. This CDR3 is 13 amino acids long. The V and J ends lost 6 bases and 5 bases respectively, with 16 bases between them. This CDR3 reads CSVLGGGGTEAFF. CDR3 in DNA: TGCAGCGTCCTGGGAGGCGGAGGTACTGAAGCTTTCTTT.

This sequence joins TRBV30 and TRBJ2-5, with 7 bases that match TRBD2. Per germline, CDR1 GTSNPN and CDR2 SVGIG (reference sequence). This CDR3 comprises 14 residues. V dropped 1 base and J dropped 5; count of bases not matched to a gene: 7. DNA for the CDR3: TGTGCCTGGAGTGGTTTTATACTAGCGGAGACCCAGTACTTC. Residues: CAWSGFILAETQYF.

This clonotype showed up many times. This sequence joins TRBV12-3 or TRBV12-4 and TRBJ2-3; no clear D gene. The ends were cut back, 5 bases at V and 4 bases at J, with 7 bases in the middle. The CDR3 covers 12 residues. In nucleotides, the CDR3 is TGTGCCAGCAGTCTTACGGCAGATACGCAGTATTTT. Residues: CASSLTADTQYF.

About this clonotype: Just one base apart from a much larger clone, this may be a read error. V usage is TRBV29-1 and J usage is TRBJ2-5, with unresolved D. Germline V gene sequence: CDR1 SQVTM, CDR2 ANQGSEA. CDR3 length: 14 residues. The CDR3 reads CSVVLVNFQETLYF. CDR3 nucleotide sequence: TGCAGCGTTGTGTTAGTGAACTTCCAAGAGACCCTGTACTTC.

The chain carries TRBV3-1 and TRBJ2-7, with 8 positions matching TRBD1. The CDR3 is made up of 15 amino acids. Germline V CDR1 and CDR2: LGHDT, YNNKEL (reference sequence). V lost 0 bases, J lost 2 bases, and 3 bases stayed unmatched. CDR3 residues: CASSQDPGQAYEQYF. CDR3 DNA sequence: TGTGCCAGCAGCCAAGACCCGGGACAGGCCTACGAGCAGTACTTC.

The J gene is TRBJ1-5, the V gene TRBV5-1, with TRBD1 as a possible D gene (6 bases). The germline gives CDR1 SGHRS, CDR2 YFSETQ. Trimming cost V 4 bases and J 2 bases, with 13 bases left between them. The CDR3 is 15 residues long. The CDR3: CASSENPGGNQPQHF. In DNA form, the CDR3 reads TGCGCCAGCAGCGAAAACCCAGGGGGCAATCAGCCCCAGCATTTT.

The chain employs TRBV5-1 and TRBJ2-7; 13 nucleotides match TRBD2. The germline V gene has CDR1 SGHRS and CDR2 YFSETQ. Trimming cost V 3 bases and J 3 bases; bases outside gene matches: 12. The CDR3 extends over 18 amino acids. The CDR3 spells CASSSGLAGPRGNYEQYF. CDR3 bases: TGCGCCAGCAGCTCGGGACTAGCGGGACCCAGAGGAAACTACGAGCAGTACTTC.

This clonotype was counted between two and nine times. This rearrangement joins TRBV29-1 to TRBJ1-2; 11 bases match TRBD1. This CDR3 spans 14 amino acids. V lost 4 bases, J lost 3 bases, and 4 bases stayed unmatched. Germline CDR1 is SQVTM and CDR2 is ANQGSEA. The CDR3 here is CSVGGQGADYGYTF. The CDR3 DNA sequence: TGCAGCGTTGGAGGACAGGGGGCGGACTATGGCTACACCTTC. The full variable domain, in which reference TRBV29-1 and TRBJ1-2 provide the parts outside the CDR3, is SAVISQKPSRDICQRGTSLTIQCQVDSQVTMMFWYRQQPGQSLTLIATANQGSEATYESGFVIDKFPISRPNLTFSTLTVSNMSPEDSSIYLCSVGGQGADYGYTFGSGTRLTVV.

The CDR3 nucleotides read TGTGCCAGCAGTTTAGTCGCTAGCGGAGCCTACAATGAGCAGTTCTTC. Encoded protein: CASSLVASGAYNEQFF. The V and J genes are TRBV28 and TRBJ2-1; 7 bases agree with TRBD2. Germline CDR1 is MDHEN and CDR2 is SYDVKM. This CDR3 contains 16 residues. Germline trimming cut 2 bases from V and 2 bases from J; bases unmatched to any gene: 6.

The J gene is TRBJ2-1, the V gene TRBV20-1; 14 nucleotides line up with TRBD2. Germline CDR1 is DFQATT and CDR2 is SNEGSKA (reference sequence). The ends lost 0 bases at V and 3 bases at J; junction bases unmatched: 4. This CDR3 has 17 residues. As DNA, the CDR3 is TGCAGTGCTAGAGACCGGACTAGCGGGGGGCTCTACAATGAGCAGTTCTTC. As protein: CSARDRTSGGLYNEQFF.

The chain has TRBV27 and TRBJ2-1; 11 positions match TRBD2. This CDR3 region has 16 residues. CDR1 and CDR2 from the germline V gene are MNHEY and SMNVEV (reference sequence). With V trimmed by 5 bases and J by 4 bases, 7 bases remained unmatched. The CDR3 spells CASSRGTSGRYNEQFF. CDR3 DNA: TGTGCCAGCAGTCGCGGGACTAGCGGCCGGTACAATGAGCAGTTCTTC.

This clonotype turned up a few times. The chain joins TRBV5-1 to TRBJ2-2; the D gene could be TRBD1 or TRBD2 (6 bases each). V was trimmed by 4 bases and J by 0 bases, leaving 10 bases between them. CDR3 length equals 15 residues. CDR1 SGHRS and CDR2 YFSETQ come from the germline V gene. The CDR3 protein is CASSGGQTNTGELFF. The CDR3 DNA reads as TGCGCCAGCAGCGGGGGGCAGACGAACACCGGGGAGCTGTTTTTT.